Only one count was recorded for the clone carrying this TCR beta chain. Its antigen is unknown. The data were taken from a study of lymphopenia after photon versus proton radiotherapy. Findings and caveats of the study: Better survival with proton therapy was suggested as possible, not demonstrated. In patients who died, overall survival fell as post-nadir TCR diversity dropped more. Oligoclonal CD8+ Temra expansion after nadir drove photon patients' diversity drop. Photon-treated patients lost naive T cells and TCR diversity; proton-treated stayed stable.

Trimming cost V 0 bases and J 3 bases, with 9 bases left between them. The CDR3 totals 15 residues. Germline CDR1 SGDLS, CDR2 YYNGEE. The data were produced by immunoSEQ multiplex PCR, yet TCRdb's version contains in-frame clones alone and is incomplete. The sample yields 30,000 to 45,000 clones, 92% seen once. The receptor comes from a man in his 60s with cholangiocarcinoma. The material was peripheral blood, obtained from a patient treated with photon-based radiotherapy. The rearrangement joins TRBV9 to TRBJ2-2; no firm D call. CDR3 residues: CASSVGSRDTGELFF. In nucleotides, the CDR3 is TGTGCCAGCAGCGTAGGTAGTCGAGACACCGGGGAGCTGTTTTTT.